These T cell receptor beta chains were read from a single sample in a study of radiation and T cells in renal cell carcinoma. Assay used: immunoSEQ multiplex PCR; TCRdb lists only in-frame clones, some missing. The sample records around 23,000 clones, approximately 54% being singletons. This sample comprised tumor tissue, obtained from a patient whose treatment was nephrectomy without radiotherapy. These TCRs come from a human donor with renal cell carcinoma. Both conserved end residues are part of each CDR3. D genes are given only for firm matches. Clone sizes are given selectively: once, few, many, or a class where the clone is expanded.

CDR3,DNA,V,size,J,D
CASSRTSGGSYNEQFF,TGTGCCAGCAGCAGAACTAGCGGGGGTTCGTACAATGAGCAGTTCTTC,TRBV14,.,TRBJ2-1,TRBD2
CASSVAQGANTEAFF,TGTGCCAGCAGCGTAGCTCAGGGGGCAAACACTGAAGCTTTCTTT,TRBV9,.,TRBJ1-1,TRBD1
CASSRPGLGQPQHF,TGTGCCAGCAGCCGGCCGGGGTTGGGGCAGCCCCAGCATTTT,TRBV7-9,.,TRBJ1-5,.
CAITQTSGGTGELFF,TGTGCCATCACCCAGACTAGCGGGGGAACCGGGGAGCTGTTTTTT,TRBV10-3,.,TRBJ2-2,TRBD2
CAVGGGGNQPQHF,TGTGCCGTTGGAGGAGGTGGCAATCAGCCCCAGCATTTT,TRBV7-9,few,TRBJ1-5,.
CSAFNRGDGYTF,TGCAGCGCATTCAACCGGGGGGATGGCTACACCTTC,TRBV29-1,.,TRBJ1-2,.
CASGPDPWELFF,TGTGCCAGCGGGCCGGATCCGTGGGAGCTGTTTTTT,TRBV5-4,few,TRBJ2-2,.
CASSLLGGGAQTQYF,TGTGCCAGCAGTTTATTAGGCGGGGGGGCGCAGACCCAGTACTTC,TRBV28,.,TRBJ2-5,TRBD2
CASTPPLGTGGLGETQYF,TGTGCCAGCACCCCTCCTCTCGGGACAGGGGGCTTGGGAGAGACCCAGTACTTC,TRBV5-6,.,TRBJ2-5,TRBD1
CASSLESRVGTEAFF,TGCGCCAGCAGCTTGGAATCCAGGGTGGGTACTGAAGCTTTCTTT,TRBV5-1,.,TRBJ1-1,.
CASSLPGTGNGKLFF,TGTGCCAGCAGCTTACCCGGGACAGGGAATGGAAAACTGTTTTTT,TRBV11-3,.,TRBJ1-4,TRBD1
CASIRGDISTDTQYF,TGTGCCAGCATTCGGGGGGACATAAGCACAGATACGCAGTATTTT,TRBV2,.,TRBJ2-3,.
CASSSPGQGANEQFF,TGTGCCAGCAGCTCCCCGGGACAGGGCGCCAATGAGCAGTTCTTC,TRBV7-3,.,TRBJ2-1,TRBD1
CAISEPGLRSQYF,TGTGCCATCAGTGAGCCGGGACTGCGATCGCAGTATTTT,TRBV10-3,.,TRBJ2-3,.
CTSSSGRGGTENIQYF,TGCACCAGCAGCAGTGGAAGGGGGGGGACGGAAAACATTCAGTACTTC,TRBV1,.,TRBJ2-4,.
CASSPRGGVSYEQYF,TGTGCCAGCAGCCCCCGGGGAGGTGTATCCTACGAGCAGTACTTC,TRBV9,.,TRBJ2-7,.
CASSQEQGGYGYTF,TGCGCCAGCAGCCAAGAGCAGGGAGGCTATGGCTACACCTTC,TRBV4-1,.,TRBJ1-2,.
CASSLVRDRETNTQYF,TGTGCCAGCAGCTTGGTTCGAGACAGGGAAACCAATACGCAGTATTTT,TRBV5-6,.,TRBJ2-3,TRBD1
CASSYSTSGSYEQYF,TGTGCCAGCAGTTACTCGACTAGCGGGAGCTACGAGCAGTACTTC,TRBV6-5,.,TRBJ2-7,TRBD2
CASSLRTGPYGYTF,TGTGCCAGCAGCTTAAGGACAGGGCCCTATGGCTACACCTTC,TRBV7-9,many,TRBJ1-2,TRBD1
CASSQIYEQYF,TGTGCCAGCAGTCAGATCTACGAGCAGTACTTC,TRBV2,few,TRBJ2-7,.
CASSSSATGNTIYF,TGTGCCAGCAGCTCATCAGCAACTGGAAACACCATATATTTT,TRBV7-2,once,TRBJ1-3,.
CASSFVRGEQYF,TGTGCCAGCAGCTTCGTCAGGGGCGAGCAGTACTTC,TRBV11-2,.,TRBJ2-7,.
CASSFGEPNTEAFF,TGTGCCAGCAGCTTTGGCGAGCCGAACACTGAAGCTTTCTTT,TRBV11-3,.,TRBJ1-1,.
CASSLEQWTGIPEAFF,TGTGCCAGCAGCTTGGAACAGTGGACAGGGATTCCTGAAGCTTTCTTT,TRBV5-5,.,TRBJ1-1,TRBD1
CASSLVDRESYEQYF,TGTGCCAGCAGCTTAGTGGACAGAGAATCCTACGAGCAGTACTTC,TRBV7-2,.,TRBJ2-7,.
CSVEEGQKSSYNEQFF,TGCAGCGTTGAAGAAGGCCAGAAAAGCTCCTACAATGAGCAGTTCTTC,TRBV29-1,.,TRBJ2-1,.
CASSLEVGRPQHF,TGTGCCAGCAGCTTAGAGGTGGGTAGGCCCCAGCATTTT,TRBV7-6,.,TRBJ1-5,.
CASSSTGATYYEQYF,TGTGCCAGCAGCTCCACAGGGGCTACTTACTACGAGCAGTACTTC,TRBV7-6,.,TRBJ2-7,TRBD1
CASSLLRGSSYEQYF,TGCGCCAGCAGCTTGCTTCGGGGGAGCTCCTACGAGCAGTACTTC,TRBV5-1,.,TRBJ2-7,.
CASGLTGVPNSPLHF,TGTGCCAGCGGGTTAACAGGGGTGCCTAATTCACCCCTCCACTTT,TRBV27,few,TRBJ1-6,TRBD1
CASSFGQAVGPQHF,TGTGCCAGCAGTTTCGGACAGGCGGTGGGGCCCCAGCATTTT,TRBV2,.,TRBJ1-5,TRBD1
CASSLRGTRTDTQYF,TGCGCCAGCAGCTTGCGGGGGACCCGCACAGATACGCAGTATTTT,TRBV5-1,.,TRBJ2-3,.
CASSVGPRETQYF,TGTGCCAGCAGCGTCGGTCCGCGGGAGACCCAGTACTTC,TRBV9,.,TRBJ2-5,.
CAWSLNTEAFF,TGTGCCTGGAGTTTGAACACTGAAGCTTTCTTT,TRBV30,.,TRBJ1-1,.
CASSYGPASGEQYF,TGTGCCAGCAGTTACGGGCCGGCTAGCGGGGAGCAGTACTTC,TRBV6-6,once,TRBJ2-7,TRBD2
CASSLGTPHGTQYF,TGTGCCAGCAGCCTCGGGACTCCCCACGGGACCCAGTACTTC,TRBV7-8,once,TRBJ2-5,.
CASSPGRGNEKLFF,TGTGCCAGCTCACCGGGCAGGGGTAATGAAAAACTGTTTTTT,TRBV18,.,TRBJ1-4,.
CASSEWNRGTEAFF,TGTGCCAGCAGTGAATGGAACAGGGGGACTGAAGCTTTCTTT,TRBV2,once,TRBJ1-1,TRBD1
CASSLGTGETNEKLFF,TGTGCCAGCAGCTTAGGGACAGGGGAAACTAATGAAAAACTGTTTTTT,TRBV7-7,.,TRBJ1-4,TRBD1
CASSGTRGTEAFF,TGTGCCAGCAGCGGAACCCGAGGCACTGAAGCTTTCTTT,TRBV6-5,.,TRBJ1-1,.
CSPSDNEQFF,TGCAGCCCTAGCGACAATGAGCAGTTCTTC,TRBV20-1,medium-sized,TRBJ2-1,.
CASSRDLKQETQYF,TGTGCCAGTAGCAGGGACCTTAAGCAAGAGACCCAGTACTTC,TRBV19,.,TRBJ2-5,.
CASSLGQGDQPQHF,TGTGCCAGCAGCTTGGGACAGGGGGATCAGCCCCAGCATTTT,TRBV9,few,TRBJ1-5,TRBD1
CASSLEDTRTDTQYF,TGTGCCAGCAGCTTAGAAGACACCCGCACAGATACGCAGTATTTT,TRBV7-6,.,TRBJ2-3,.
CASYGGTSYEQYF,TGTGCCAGCTACGGGGGTACTTCCTACGAGCAGTACTTC,TRBV6-6,.,TRBJ2-7,.
CASSAGTGNYGYTF,TGTGCCAGCAGTGCCGGGACAGGCAACTATGGCTACACCTTC,TRBV25-1,.,TRBJ1-2,TRBD1
CASSLGTAEAFF,TGTGCCAGCAGCTTAGGGACAGCTGAAGCTTTCTTT,TRBV11-2,.,TRBJ1-1,.
CASRTIHEATEAFF,TGTGCCAGCAGAACAATTCATGAAGCGACTGAAGCTTTCTTT,TRBV7-2,few,TRBJ1-1,.
CASSNRGRNTEAFF,TGTGCCAGCAGCAACAGGGGAAGGAACACTGAAGCTTTCTTT,TRBV13,.,TRBJ1-1,TRBD1
CASSLVRENNSPLHF,TGTGCCAGCAGCTTAGTCAGAGAGAATAATTCACCCCTCCACTTT,TRBV7-2,.,TRBJ1-6,.
CASSQDQFGLAGGAGELFF,TGCGCCAGCAGCCAAGATCAGTTTGGGCTAGCGGGGGGGGCCGGGGAGCTGTTTTTT,TRBV4-3,.,TRBJ2-2,TRBD2